These 16 T cell receptor beta chains came from one sample sequenced in a study of OX40 agonist ivuxolimab in advanced cancers. The protocol was immunoSEQ multiplex PCR, while the TCRdb copy is restricted to in-frame clones and leaves out a portion. The sample records tens of thousands of clones, approximately 81% being singletons. Sequences were derived from CD4+ or CD8+ T cells sorted from blood, sampled in a trial of the OX40 agonist ivuxolimab. Receptors were obtained from an adult with an advanced solid tumor such as melanoma, head and neck, liver or kidney cancer.

In the case of this clone: Distinct nucleotide sequences in the sample also encode this CDR3. The CDR3 sequence is CASSVGTGGLNEQFF. CDR3 DNA: TGTGCCAGCAGCGTAGGGACAGGGGGCCTCAATGAGCAGTTCTTC. The rearrangement joins TRBV9 to TRBJ2-1, with 11 bases lining up with TRBD1. Germline V gene data show CDR1 as SGDLS and CDR2 as YYNGEE. The CDR3 is 15 residues long. With 0 bases clipped from V and 6 bases from J, the junction kept 2 bases outside the gene matches.

The V gene is TRBV6-5, the J gene TRBJ2-7, with 7 bases identical to TRBD2. J lost 3 bases, V lost 6 bases, and 11 bases had no gene match. Germline loops: CDR1 MNHEY, CDR2 SVGAGI. This CDR3 comprises 15 residues. Written as DNA, the CDR3 is TGTGCCAGCAGACGCCTTAGCGGGTCGTTCTACGAGCAGTACTTC. Translated, it gives CASRRLSGSFYEQYF.

The chain links TRBV6-5 to TRBJ2-1; no definite D call. Trimming cost V 5 bases and J 6 bases, with 14 bases left between them. The CDR3 totals 14 residues. Looked up from germline, CDR1 is MNHEY and CDR2 is SVGAGI. CDR3 amino acids: CASSRRELGNEQFF. For the CDR3, the DNA is TGTGCCAGCAGTCGAAGAGAGTTGGGCAATGAGCAGTTCTTC.

This clone appeared once. This chain links TRBV9 with TRBJ1-2; 7 nucleotides agree with TRBD1. Germline V gene data show CDR1 as SGDLS and CDR2 as YYNGEE. V shed 3 bases, J shed 4 bases, and the junction held 9 bases outside the gene matches. The CDR3 has 15 amino acids. CDR3 DNA: TGTGCCAGCAGCGATCGGACAGGCGACCCCTATGGCTACACCTTC. It translates to CASSDRTGDPYGYTF.

The chain is built from TRBV27 and TRBJ2-3, with TRBD1 as a possible D gene (7 bases). CDR1 MNHEY and CDR2 SMNVEV come from the germline V gene (reference sequence). This CDR3 has 14 amino acids. V was shortened by 7 bases and J by 3 bases, with 14 bases between the two germline ends. This CDR3 reads CASTPTGRTDTQYF. DNA for the CDR3: TGTGCCAGCACCCCGACAGGGAGGACAGATACGCAGTATTTT.

The V gene is TRBV6-5, the J gene TRBJ2-3; D is perhaps TRBD2 (6 bases). The V gene lost 10 bases and the J gene lost 3 bases, with 17 bases spanning the gap. CDR1 and CDR2 (germline): MNHEY, SVGAGI. The CDR3 extends over 14 amino acids. Here the CDR3 reads CATRNRDWTDTQYF. The CDR3 DNA reads TGTGCCACTAGAAACCGGGACTGGACAGATACGCAGTATTTT.

This chain uses TRBV30 with TRBJ1-2; D ambiguous. Trimming took off 2 bases at V and 6 bases at J, with 13 bases between the two ends. Germline CDR1 reads GTSNPN; CDR2 reads SVGIG (reference sequence). The length of the CDR3 is 13 residues. The DNA of the CDR3 is TGTGCCTGGAGTTTTAGTAGCGGGCATGGCTACACCTTC. It specifies CAWSFSSGHGYTF.

The V call is TRBV4-3, the J call TRBJ2-7; a possible D gene is TRBD2 (5 bases). The CDR3 runs 11 residues. V lost 8 bases, J lost 5 bases, and 10 bases lay in between. The germline V gene encodes CDR1 LGHNA and CDR2 YSLEER. The CDR3 loop is CASSGGNEQYF. The CDR3 coding sequence is TGCGCCAGCTCTGGAGGAAACGAGCAGTACTTC.

The CDR3 is CASSEGGLAVNTGELFF. The CDR3 DNA sequence: TGTGCCAGCAGTGAAGGGGGACTAGCGGTCAACACCGGGGAGCTGTTTTTT. The chain uses TRBV6-1 and TRBJ2-2; the match to TRBD2 covers 11 bases. The CDR3 totals 17 residues. Trimming cost V 1 base and J 2 bases; bases outside gene matches: 3. Germline V gives CDR1 MNHNS, CDR2 SASEGT.

The chain joins TRBV7-6 to TRBJ2-3; the D gene is possibly TRBD2 (6 bases). CDR1 is SGHVS and CDR2 is FNYEAQ in the germline V gene. Trimming took off 3 bases at V and 2 bases at J, with 15 bases between the two ends. The CDR3 covers 16 residues. CDR3 DNA sequence: TGTGCCAGCAGCTTTATGTTGCGGGGCCTCACAGATACGCAGTATTTT. Its protein product is CASSFMLRGLTDTQYF.

This chain joins TRBV7-9 and TRBJ2-1, with D unresolved. V was trimmed by 4 bases and J by 7 bases, leaving 11 bases between them. Germline V gene data show CDR1 as SEHNR and CDR2 as FQNEAQ (reference sequence). The CDR3 has 13 residues. CDR3 region: CASSSWVNNEQFF. The CDR3 nucleotides are TGTGCCAGCAGCTCATGGGTAAATAATGAGCAGTTCTTC.

The chain combines TRBV11-1 with TRBJ1-1; D uncertain. V was shortened by 1 base and J by 4 bases, with 4 bases between the two germline ends. The CDR3 runs to 12 residues. The germline V gene has CDR1 SGHAT and CDR2 FQDESV (reference sequence). The CDR3 reads CASSLGLTEAFF. DNA for the CDR3: TGTGCCAGCAGCTTAGGGCTCACTGAAGCTTTCTTT.

The chain carries TRBV7-6 and TRBJ1-5, with TRBD1 matching 8 bases. Germline V gene data show CDR1 as SGHVS and CDR2 as FNYEAQ. The junction had 0 bases not matched to a gene; V was cut back by 5 bases and J by 0 bases. The CDR3 totals 14 residues. The CDR3 DNA is TGTGCCAGCAGCGACAGGGGTAGCAATCAGCCCCAGCATTTT. Translated, it gives CASSDRGSNQPQHF.

The V and J genes are TRBV7-2 and TRBJ1-1; D is unclear. The CDR3 is 12 amino acids. Germline V gene lookup returns CDR1 SGHTA and CDR2 FQGNSA. Trimming shortened V by 0 bases and J by 6 bases, and 5 bases separated the two germline ends. CDR3 DNA: TGTGCCAGCAGCTTAGCGCTATCTGAAGCTTTCTTT. This encodes CASSLALSEAFF.

The CDR3 sequence: CASSSRQGAAGNTIYF. CDR3 nucleotides: TGTGCCAGCAGTTCGCGACAGGGGGCGGCTGGAAACACCATATATTTT. The chain couples TRBV27 to TRBJ1-3, with 10 bases fitting TRBD1. J gave up 2 bases and V 4 bases, and 5 bases lay outside the gene matches. CDR3 length equals 16 residues. Germline CDR1 is MNHEY and CDR2 is SMNVEV (reference sequence).

This clone has just one count. CDR3 DNA sequence: TGCGCCAGCAGCTTGGCCCCAGTGATGGCAGGGCTGAGCACAGATACGCAGTATTTT. Encoded protein: CASSLAPVMAGLSTDTQYF. The V call is TRBV5-1, the J call TRBJ2-3, with D possibly TRBD1 on 5 matching bases. Deletions cut 0 bases from V and 0 bases from J, with 20 bases between. The CDR3 has 19 residues. Germline CDR1 and CDR2: SGHRS and YFSETQ.